This passage covers 5 T cell receptor beta chains from one sample sequenced in a study of blood T cell repertoires in COVID-19. Sequenced by immunoSEQ multiplex PCR; TCRdb stores in-frame clones only, minus some. Of 300,000 to 450,000 clones in the sample, about 90% were seen once. The material sequenced was PBMCs or T cells enriched from blood (not recorded which). The receptors stem from a woman aged 25 to 39 who had recovered from COVID-19.

As concerns this clone: The same CDR3 arises from other DNA sequences in this sample as well. The rearrangement uses TRBV14 and TRBJ2-7, with a weak D call TRBD1 (6 bases). V dropped 1 base and J dropped 4 bases, with 11 bases sitting between them. Germline V gives CDR1 SGHDN, CDR2 FVKESK. The CDR3 length is 14 residues. DNA for the CDR3: TGTGCCAGCAGCCAAGCAAACAGGGTGTACGAGCAGTACTTC. Translation gives CASSQANRVYEQYF.

This clone occurred once. The chain employs TRBV4-1 and TRBJ1-6, with a tentative D call TRBD1 (5 bases). The germline V gene encodes CDR1 MGHRA and CDR2 YSYEKL. The CDR3 sequence is 15 residues long. Trimming took off 0 bases at V and 6 bases at J, with 9 bases between the two ends. DNA of the CDR3: TGCGCCAGCAGCCAAGAACAGGTTCTTAATTCACCCCTCCACTTT. Encoded protein: CASSQEQVLNSPLHF.

The chain recombines TRBV6-6 with TRBJ2-7, with a tentative D call TRBD2 (7 bases). The CDR3 runs to 13 residues. Trimming pared 7 bases from V and 3 bases from J, leaving 13 bases between. The V gene's germline CDR1 is MNHNY and CDR2 SVGAGI (reference sequence). CDR3 nucleotide sequence: TGTGCCAGCACGCGGGGGCGATACTACGAGCAGTACTTC. Its protein is CASTRGRYYEQYF.

This clone was detected a few times. J is TRBJ2-7 and V is TRBV6-2 or TRBV6-3, with 10 bases that match TRBD2. Germline V gene data show CDR1 as MNHEY and CDR2 as SVGEGT. Losses at the gene ends were 4 bases for V and 4 bases for J; bases not matched to a gene: 7. This CDR3 is 15 amino acids long. This CDR3 is CASSSQRGGPYEQYF. In DNA, the CDR3 is TGTGCCAGCAGTTCTCAGCGGGGGGGCCCTTACGAGCAGTACTTC.

V and J are TRBV18 and TRBJ2-1, with 8 bases matching TRBD2. The CDR3 runs 16 residues. Unmatched junction bases numbered 13, after V lost 6 bases and J lost 6 bases. Germline lookup yields CDR1 KGHSH and CDR2 LQKENI. The CDR3 coding sequence is TGTGCCAGCTCCCACAGCCGCGGGGGGAGAGGCAATGAGCAGTTCTTC. It translates to CASSHSRGGRGNEQFF.